These 22 T cell receptor beta chains were all obtained from the same sample, sequenced in a study of PD-1 blockade in classical Hodgkin lymphoma. Assay: immunoSEQ multiplex PCR; the TCRdb copy retains only in-frame clones and omits some. The repertoire consists of tens of thousands of clones, with around 87% occurring once and the leading ten covering around 14%. Time point given: cycle 4 day 1 (C4D1), after around six weeks of nivolumab. Brentuximab vedotin exposure varied, and every patient relapsed after autologous stem cell transplantation. The sequencing used peripheral blood mononuclear cells (PBMCs), collected before the fourth cycle of nivolumab. The receptors come from a human donor with classical Hodgkin lymphoma.

The gene calls are TRBV10-3 and TRBJ1-1; D call uncertain. Germline V lookup: CDR1 ENHRY, CDR2 SYGVKD. The V end lost 2 bases, the J end lost 4 bases, and 8 bases lay between the germline ends. CDR3 length: 13 residues. The CDR3 DNA reads TGTGCCATCAGTGAGGCTCACCTCACTGAAGCTTTCTTT. Residues: CAISEAHLTEAFF.

V usage is TRBV9 and J usage is TRBJ1-3; D ambiguous. The V and J ends lost 0 bases and 4 bases respectively, with 11 bases between them. The germline CDR1 and CDR2 sequences are SGDLS and YYNGEE. There are 15 residues in the CDR3. This CDR3 reads CASSVVPGAGNTIYF. The CDR3 nucleotides are TGTGCCAGCAGCGTAGTTCCCGGAGCAGGAAACACCATATATTTT.

The rearrangement joins TRBV6-4 to TRBJ2-5; D is perhaps TRBD2 (5 bases). CDR3 length equals 16 residues. Trimming took 6 bases from V and 4 from J, leaving 21 bases between them. CDR1 and CDR2 (germline): MRHNA, SNTAGT. This chain's CDR3 is CASRGSGLRMGETQYF. The CDR3, as DNA: TGTGCCAGCAGGGGGAGTGGGCTGCGGATGGGAGAGACCCAGTACTTC.

This chain connects TRBV6-6 to TRBJ1-3, with a possible D match to TRBD1 (6 bases). The CDR3 is 12 amino acids. With 6 bases removed from V and 8 bases from J, the gap between germline ends came to 11 bases. Germline-derived CDR1 and CDR2 are MNHNY and SVGAGI (reference sequence). The CDR3 spells CASSHREYTIYF. The CDR3 region has the DNA TGTGCCAGCAGCCACAGGGAGTACACCATATATTTT.

This clone has just one count. The V call is TRBV5-1, the J call TRBJ1-2; D is ambiguous. V lost 0 bases and J 0 bases, leaving 6 bases between the germline ends. CDR3 length: 14 residues. Germline-derived CDR1 and CDR2 are SGHRS and YFSETQ. The CDR3 here is CASSLAVPNYGYTF. For the CDR3, the DNA is TGCGCCAGCAGCTTGGCGGTCCCTAACTATGGCTACACCTTC.

In nucleotides, the CDR3 is TGCGCCAGCAGTGAGGTGACGGGGAACACTGAAGCTTTCTTT. It is translated as CASSEVTGNTEAFF. The chain employs TRBV10-2 and TRBJ1-1; no reliable D call. The CDR3 length is 14 residues. CDR1 is WSHSY and CDR2 is SAAADI in the germline V gene. The ends were cut back, 2 bases at V and 1 base at J, with 8 bases in the middle.

The genes are TRBV4-1 and TRBJ2-5; D is unresolved. V shed 2 bases and J shed 5 bases, with 9 bases lying between them. Germline V gives CDR1 MGHRA, CDR2 YSYEKL. This CDR3 contains 13 residues. The CDR3 here is CASSQPMLETQYF. The CDR3 DNA sequence: TGCGCCAGCAGCCAACCTATGTTGGAGACCCAGTACTTC.

V and J are TRBV4-2 and TRBJ2-2; D remains ambiguous. This CDR3 region has 13 residues. The V gene's germline CDR1 is LGHNA and CDR2 YNFKEQ. The V end lost 2 bases, the J end lost 10 bases, and 11 bases lay between the germline ends. CDR3 DNA sequence: TGTGCCAGCAGCCAACGTTCTGTCGAGGAGCTGTTTTTT. Protein sequence: CASSQRSVEELFF.

The J gene is TRBJ2-7, the V gene TRBV15; the D gene is possibly TRBD2 (5 bases). V lost 3 bases and J lost 2, with 11 bases in between. CDR1 and CDR2 (germline): LNHNV, YYDKDF (reference sequence). The CDR3 consists of 14 residues. This CDR3 is CATSSPGYPYEQYF. CDR3 nucleotide sequence: TGTGCCACCAGCAGCCCGGGATACCCCTACGAGCAGTACTTC.

This CDR3 reads CAWSVVGGNQPQHF. Written as DNA, the CDR3 is TGTGCCTGGAGTGTCGTTGGGGGAAATCAGCCCCAGCATTTT. V usage is TRBV30 and J usage is TRBJ1-5; D is perhaps TRBD1 (5 bases). The CDR3 covers 14 residues. V was shortened by 0 bases and J by 4 bases, with 10 bases between the two germline ends. Germline CDR1 and CDR2: GTSNPN and SVGIG (reference sequence).

The chain carries TRBV7-9 and TRBJ2-7; 7 bases fit TRBD2. Looked up from germline, CDR1 is SEHNR and CDR2 is FQNEAQ (reference sequence). The CDR3 extends over 16 amino acids. V dropped 5 bases and J dropped 3; count of bases not matched to a gene: 13. The DNA of the CDR3 is TGTGCCAGCAGCCCGGGACTAACGATAGCTTTCTACGAGCAGTACTTC. It codes for CASSPGLTIAFYEQYF.

The chain couples TRBV6-5 to TRBJ2-3; D may match TRBD1 or TRBD2 (5 bases each). The length of the CDR3 is 14 residues. Trimming took 5 bases from V and 7 from J, leaving 16 bases between them. Germline lookup yields CDR1 MNHEY and CDR2 SVGAGI. CDR3 bases: TGTGCCAGCAGTGAAGGAGTGGGACGATATACGCAGTATTTT. It translates to CASSEGVGRYTQYF.

The V gene is TRBV5-1, the J gene TRBJ2-5; 10 nucleotides match TRBD2. J gave up 7 bases and V 4 bases, and 13 bases lay outside the gene matches. Germline CDR1 and CDR2: SGHRS and YFSETQ. The CDR3 is 16 amino acids. CDR3 coding DNA: TGCGCCAGCAGCCTCTGGACTAGCGGAACGCAGGGGACCCAGTACTTC. Amino acids: CASSLWTSGTQGTQYF. Using reference TRBV5-1 and TRBJ2-5 for the parts outside the CDR3, the full variable domain is KAGVTQTPRYLIKTRGQQVTLSCSPISGHRSVSWYQQTPGQGLQFLFEYFSETQRNKGNFPGRFSGRQFSNSRSEMNVSTLELGDSALYLCASSLWTSGTQGTQYFGPGTRLLVL.

The chain carries TRBV11-2 and TRBJ1-4; D is uncertain. CDR3 length: 15 amino acids. CDR1 and CDR2 (germline): SGHAT, FQNNGV. Trimming removed 5 bases at V and 6 bases at J, with 16 bases between. The CDR3 here is CASSPSRYRDEKLFF. The CDR3 DNA reads TGTGCCAGCAGCCCGTCGCGATACCGGGATGAAAAACTGTTTTTT. Full variable domain (rest looked up from reference TRBV11-2 and TRBJ1-4): EAGVAQSPRYKIIEKRQSVAFWCNPISGHATLYWYQQILGQGPKLLIQFQNNGVVDDSQLPKDRFSAERLKGVDSTLKIQPAKLEDSAVYLCASSPSRYRDEKLFFGSGTQLSVL.

The chain has TRBV18 and TRBJ2-1, with D unclear. This CDR3 contains 14 residues. V shed 2 bases and J shed 8 bases, with 13 bases lying between them. Per germline, CDR1 KGHSH and CDR2 LQKENI. CDR3 residues: CASSPALASDEQFF. For the CDR3, the DNA is TGTGCCAGCTCACCAGCGCTTGCGAGCGATGAGCAGTTCTTC.

This sequence joins TRBV2 and TRBJ2-7, with 12 bases aligning to TRBD2. This CDR3 is 19 amino acids long. J gave up 4 bases and V 6 bases, and 19 bases lay outside the gene matches. The germline CDR1 and CDR2 sequences are SNHLY and FYNNEI. The CDR3 sequence: CASRDLFRLAGVIAYEQYF. CDR3 sequence (DNA): TGTGCCAGCAGAGACCTTTTTAGACTAGCGGGAGTCATAGCGTACGAGCAGTACTTC.

This rearrangement joins TRBV10-2 to TRBJ1-3; TRBD1 might be the D (6 bases). The germline gives CDR1 WSHSY, CDR2 SAAADI. Trimming removed 6 bases at V and 5 bases at J, with 14 bases between. The CDR3 extends over 14 amino acids. CDR3 DNA sequence: TGCGCCAGCAGCCATACAGGGTCAAGAAACACCATATATTTT. This sequence encodes CASSHTGSRNTIYF.

This chain uses TRBV28 with TRBJ2-1, with D unresolved. The CDR3 has 14 amino acids. Trimming took off 5 bases at V and 4 bases at J, with 12 bases between the two ends. Germline CDR1 MDHEN, CDR2 SYDVKM. The CDR3 region is CASSPNLGYNEQFF. As DNA, the CDR3 is TGTGCCAGCAGTCCCAACCTAGGGTACAATGAGCAGTTCTTC.

The chain is built from TRBV28 and TRBJ1-6, with D possibly being TRBD1 (5 bases). The length of the CDR3 is 16 residues. Germline V gives CDR1 MDHEN, CDR2 SYDVKM. V was clipped by 8 bases and J by 7 bases, with 21 bases between them. The DNA of the CDR3 is TGTGCCAGCGCGTTGAGGGCGGGGGGTTGGAATTCACCCCTCCACTTT. Protein sequence: CASALRAGGWNSPLHF.

The chain combines TRBV28 with TRBJ2-7, with a tentative D call TRBD1 (6 bases). The CDR3 runs to 13 residues. Germline-derived CDR1 and CDR2 are MDHEN and SYDVKM. V was pared by 4 bases and J by 1 base, with 8 bases between. The CDR3 is CASSSGQSYEQYF. For the CDR3, the DNA is TGTGCCAGCAGTTCCGGACAGTCCTACGAGCAGTACTTC.

The chain uses TRBV11-2 and TRBJ2-2; D gene unclear. CDR1 is SGHAT, CDR2 FQNNGV, per germline. This CDR3 spans 16 amino acids. V lost 2 bases and J lost 4, with 14 bases in between. The CDR3 loop is CASSLSGATVTGELFF. CDR3 coding DNA: TGTGCCAGCAGCTTAAGTGGCGCGACGGTCACCGGGGAGCTGTTTTTT.

The rearrangement uses TRBV9 and TRBJ2-1; D is uncertain. The CDR3 totals 11 residues. V lost 3 bases and J 5 bases, leaving 3 bases between the germline ends. Germline V lookup: CDR1 SGDLS, CDR2 YYNGEE. CDR3 sequence (DNA): TGTGCCAGCAGCGAACACAATGAGCAGTTCTTC. Protein sequence: CASSEHNEQFF.